Below are 6 T cell receptor beta chains sequenced from a single sample in a study of cytomegalovirus exposure and HLA in healthy donors. PCR employed 60 Vbeta and 13 Jbeta primers. TCRdb's copy holds only in-frame clones and misses some; the assay was immunoSEQ multiplex PCR. Among approximately 40,000 clones listed, 86% were seen once. Sequencing input: PBMCs. The receptors here all came from a woman between 40 and 50 years old in good health and CMV-seropositive.

The genes are TRBV6-5 and TRBJ2-5, with a possible D match to TRBD1 (5 bases). Germline values: CDR1 MNHEY, CDR2 SVGAGI. The length of the CDR3 is 13 residues. The V end was cut by 5 bases, the J end by 2 bases, with 9 bases between. CDR3 nucleotide sequence: TGTGCCAGCAGTAGGGGCCGACAAGAGACCCAGTACTTC. Protein: CASSRGRQETQYF.

This rearrangement joins TRBV4-1 to TRBJ1-1; 9 bases match TRBD1. Per the germline V gene, CDR1 is MGHRA and CDR2 is YSYEKL. CDR3 length equals 17 residues. The V gene end was trimmed by 0 bases and the J gene end by 0 bases; junction bases not matched to a gene: 5. The CDR3: CASSQEGTGFMNTEAFF. CDR3 sequence (DNA): TGCGCCAGCAGCCAAGAGGGGACAGGGTTTATGAACACTGAAGCTTTCTTT.

The chain couples TRBV6-5 to TRBJ1-2; a weak D match, TRBD1 (5 bases). The length of the CDR3 is 13 residues. Germline CDR1 MNHEY, CDR2 SVGAGI. Deletions cut 0 bases from V and 8 bases from J, with 10 bases between. This chain's CDR3 is CASSYSGEGGYTF. CDR3 sequence (DNA): TGTGCCAGCAGTTACTCAGGGGAAGGAGGCTACACCTTC.

The chain recombines TRBV5-6 with TRBJ2-5; no reliable D call. The CDR3 is 14 amino acids. Germline CDR1 reads SGHDT; CDR2 reads YYEEEE. V was clipped by 1 base and J by 0 bases, with 7 bases between them. The CDR3 protein is CASSLTANQETQYF. The CDR3 bases are TGTGCCAGCAGCTTGACAGCTAACCAAGAGACCCAGTACTTC.

V and J are TRBV6-5 and TRBJ1-1; D is ambiguous. The CDR3 length is 12 residues. Germline V lookup: CDR1 MNHEY, CDR2 SVGAGI. Trimming removed 8 bases at V and 7 bases at J, with 14 bases between. In DNA, the CDR3 is TGTGCCAGCGGGTGGAGGCAGTTTGAAGCTTTCTTT. Its translation: CASGWRQFEAFF.

The chain links TRBV4-3 to TRBJ1-1; 8 bases fit TRBD1. The germline gives CDR1 LGHNA, CDR2 YSLEER. CDR3 length: 16 residues. V was clipped by 1 base and J by 6 bases; unmatched bases: 10. The CDR3 reads CASSQGAGGAGAEAFF. In DNA, the CDR3 is TGCGCCAGCAGCCAAGGCGCAGGGGGCGCGGGCGCTGAAGCTTTCTTT.